This T cell receptor (beta chain) was identified during a study of CD8 T cells in ankylosing spondylitis. This clonotype showed up many times. CDR1 and CDR2 (germline): SGHRS, YFSETQ. The CDR3 extends over 15 amino acids. Trimming removed 6 bases from V and 2 bases from J; junction bases left unmatched: 10. TCRdb reprocessed the 5' RACE reads via MiXCR and lists one record per CDR3 protein. The repertoire holds 250,000 to 400,000 distinct CDR3 sequences, with roughly 11% as singletons. The sequence was obtained from a female donor with ankylosing spondylitis or in good health (not recorded which). V is TRBV5-1 and J is TRBJ2-7; 8 bases agree with TRBD2. The sample consisted of blood, either unsorted or a sorted T cell fraction (not recorded which). Here the CDR3 reads CASNAGGLGAYEQYF. The CDR3 DNA follows: TGCGCCAGCAACGCGGGGGGTCTAGGAGCCTACGAGCAGTACTTC.